The TCR beta chain described here comes from a study of pediatric ulcerative colitis. On the study more broadly: Disease was pancolitis in more than five and left-sided in two, histology-confirmed.

During colonoscopy, one to two rectal pinch biopsies were collected. The diagnostic colonoscopy in ulcerative colitis patients preceded any immunosuppressive treatment. Study observations and caveats: In rectum, acute severe colitis had expanded clones and less diversity. Some T cells in rectal biopsies may come from blood, especially with overt colitis.

The germline V gene has CDR1 MRHNA and CDR2 SNTAGT. Trimming removed 5 bases from V and 5 bases from J; junction bases left unmatched: 8. This CDR3 spans 15 amino acids. Regarding this clone: Its antigen is not identified.

Sequenced by immunoSEQ multiplex PCR; TCRdb stores in-frame clones only, minus some. The sample carries 36,000 or so clones, around 73% recorded once. Sequences were obtained from gut tissue. This TCR came from a boy younger than 18 with moderate ulcerative colitis. The chain uses TRBV6-4 and TRBJ2-2, with 7 bases that match TRBD1. CDR3 nucleotides: TGTGCCAGCAGTACTCAGACAGGGCTAACCGGGGAGCTGTTTTTT. It is translated as CASSTQTGLTGELFF.